This T cell receptor (beta chain) emerged from a study of naive and memory T cell subsets (dated by TCRdb to 2016 to 2017). For context, the study as a whole: An open-source, UMI-based TCR alpha and beta sequencing pipeline was applied to sorted naive and memory peripheral blood T cell subsets. The results of the functional CMV T cell responses matched the IgG serology results in every case. RNA was DNase-treated and reverse transcribed with TCR constant-region primers, mostly using SuperScript III. Overall study results and their limits: In both CD4 and CD8 cells, a rise in Gini index and a fall in Shannon and inverse Simpson diversity were observed from naive through CM, EM and EMRA. A few larger clonotypes were present in naive repertoires, especially CD8 naive repertoires, and these clonotypes were possibly memory cells re-expressing CD45RA. No ground truth was available to validate the repertoire findings for the naive and memory subsets. RNA-based TCR counts may be influenced by expression changes linked to T cell activation and differentiation. A power law was followed by TCR abundance, with an exponent that differed between naive and memory subsets but was consistent across the three individuals. A clonotype was defined as a single alpha or beta chain sequence rather than as a paired alpha/beta receptor. After error correction, only a single occurrence was seen for over 90% of naive TCR sequences, so much steeper abundance distributions were produced than in memory subsets.

The trim is 3 bases for V and 1 base for J, with a gap of 10 bases between the germline ends. The CDR3 runs 15 amino acids, cysteine and phenylalanine included. The CDR3 DNA has 45 bases and is translated from base 1. The germline V gene (reference sequence) provides CDR1 PRHDT and CDR2 FYEKMQ. This clonotype was observed a few times. Its cognate antigen has yet to be identified. No clone much larger than this one lies a single base away; base qualities are absent. Libraries came from UMI-ligation and nested PCR. An equimolar mix of two oligonucleotides covering both TRBC1 and TRBC2 was used as the beta constant-region primer. Four rounds of PCR were used to amplify ligated cDNA, with nested alpha and beta constant-region primers being used together with the SP2 primer. A single-stranded oligonucleotide bearing the SP2 primer plus a 12-nucleotide UMI was ligated onto the 3' end of the cDNA by T4 RNA ligase 1. The ligation reaction was incubated at 16°C for 20-24 hours. PCR2 was typically run as a SYBR Green qPCR and stopped at a predetermined threshold to prevent over-amplification. Agencourt AMPure XP magnetic beads were used for all purifications after the first. Library quantification was done by Qubit, followed by a TapeStation check on which the main peak was expected at around 650 bp. The pooled libraries were sequenced on an Illumina MiSeq using v2 2x251 paired-end kits, which usually yielded 1-2 million reads per sample. Each sample's library went into the pool at approximately 4 nM, and roughly 4.5-7.5% PhiX was added to help with cluster recognition. In the paper's pipeline: FASTQ reads processed by Demultiplexor were assigned V and J genes by Decombinator through tag matching that tolerated a single base-pair mismatch. Collapsinator used UMIs to correct both sequencing errors and frequency errors arising from PCR heterogeneity. CDR3Translator translated TCRs and extracted CDR3s from the conserved cysteine to the FGXG phenylalanine, flagging non-productive sequences. Gini, Shannon entropy and inverse Simpson indices were calculated on repertoires that had been subsampled to equal numbers of UMI-defined TCRs. Clonotype abundance distributions were fitted to a power law by maximum likelihood within the linear range. Similar UMI counts, unique TCR numbers and clonal distributions were obtained with the pipeline and with MIGEC on one naive CD8 sample. One analysis removed from the naive repertoire any naive TCRs that were also present in any memory subset from the same donor. A set of approximately 6,800 CMV-associated CDR3 sequences, compiled from VDJdb and a published dataset, was used to search the repertoires. Starting from the raw public reads, TCRdb applied fastp trimming at Q25, assembled clones with MiXCR and retained in-frame beta chains. Rows with one shared CDR3 protein collapse into an entry with the most common genes and DNA. These V and J calls derive from TCRdb rather than the authors' analysis. Across this sample there are over 110,000 distinct CDR3 sequences, with more than 15% seen only once. 0.55% to 0.75% of the sample is held by the ten biggest clonotypes.

From the second PCR step on, the TCR alpha and beta chain libraries were amplified in separate reactions. The CMV status of each donor was determined by measuring IFNgamma production from CD4+ T cells after fresh PBMCs had been stimulated overnight with CMV viral lysate. CD4 T cells were positively selected using Miltenyi beads, after which CD8 T cells were positively selected from the CD4-negative fraction. After staining for CD3, CD4, CD8, CD45RA, CD27 and a live/dead dye, cells were sorted on a BD Aria II into four subsets based on CD45RA and CD27. Blood was obtained from a few healthy volunteers, and the blood from each volunteer was fractionated into CD4 and CD8 T cells and subsequently into four differentiation subsets. Roughly 0.11 L of peripheral blood was collected from each donor, and PBMC were isolated by Ficoll-Paque PLUS density-gradient centrifugation. After sorting, cells were lysed in RLT buffer, RNA was extracted using a Qiagen RNeasy kit, and the extracted RNA was stored at -80 degrees C.

The TCR sequence derives from a human donor in good health. The receptor chain draws on TRBV13 and TRBJ1-5; perhaps TRBD1 is the D gene, with 5 bases matching. The sequencing sample was made of naive CD8+ T cells from blood. Explained via the paper, the cell subset or site label denotes: naive T cells, CD45RA high CD27+. In nucleotides, the sequence is TGTGCCAGCAGCTTGGGCCAGGGAAGCAATCAGCCCCAGCATTTT. Protein translation: CASSLGQGSNQPQHF.